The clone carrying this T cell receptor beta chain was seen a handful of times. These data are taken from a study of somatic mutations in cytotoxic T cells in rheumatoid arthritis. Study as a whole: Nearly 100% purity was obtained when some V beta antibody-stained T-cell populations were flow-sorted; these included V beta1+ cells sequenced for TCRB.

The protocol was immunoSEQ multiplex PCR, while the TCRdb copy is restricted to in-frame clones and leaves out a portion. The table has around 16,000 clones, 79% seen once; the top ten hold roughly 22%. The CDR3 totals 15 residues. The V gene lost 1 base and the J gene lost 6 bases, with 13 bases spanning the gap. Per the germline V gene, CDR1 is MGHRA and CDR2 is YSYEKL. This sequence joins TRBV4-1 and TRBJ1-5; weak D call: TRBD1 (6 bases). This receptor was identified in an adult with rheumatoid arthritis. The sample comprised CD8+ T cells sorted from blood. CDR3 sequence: CASSQGTGCAQPQHF. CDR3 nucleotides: TGCGCCAGCAGCCAAGGAACAGGGTGTGCTCAGCCCCAGCATTTT.